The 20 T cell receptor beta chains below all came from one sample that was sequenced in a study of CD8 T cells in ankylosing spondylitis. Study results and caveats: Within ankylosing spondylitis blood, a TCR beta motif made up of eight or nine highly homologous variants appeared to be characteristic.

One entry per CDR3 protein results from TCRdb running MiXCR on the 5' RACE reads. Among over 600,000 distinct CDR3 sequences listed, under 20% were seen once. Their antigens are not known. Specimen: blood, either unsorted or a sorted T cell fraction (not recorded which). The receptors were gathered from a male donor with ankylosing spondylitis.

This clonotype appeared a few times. The CDR3 DNA is TGCAGCGTTGGTATCTACGAAAACACGCGGGAGCAGTACTTC. Translating it yields CSVGIYENTREQYF. The genes are TRBV29-1 and TRBJ2-7; unclear D gene. Germline values: CDR1 SQVTM, CDR2 ANQGSEA. The CDR3 runs to 14 residues. Trimming pared 4 bases from V and 7 bases from J, leaving 20 bases between.

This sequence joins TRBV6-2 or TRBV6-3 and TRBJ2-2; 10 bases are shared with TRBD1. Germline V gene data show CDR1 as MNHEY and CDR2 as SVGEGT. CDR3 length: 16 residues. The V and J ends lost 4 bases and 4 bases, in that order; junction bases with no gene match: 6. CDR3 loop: CASSSTDRGFTGELFF. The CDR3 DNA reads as TGTGCCAGCAGTTCAACGGACAGGGGGTTCACCGGGGAGCTGTTTTTT.

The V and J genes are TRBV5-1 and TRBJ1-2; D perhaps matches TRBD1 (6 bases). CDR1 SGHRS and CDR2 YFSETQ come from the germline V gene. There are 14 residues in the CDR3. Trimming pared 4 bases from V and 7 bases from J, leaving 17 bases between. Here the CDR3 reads CASSPLTGSGGYTF. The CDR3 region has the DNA TGCGCCAGCAGCCCACTCACAGGGAGTGGTGGCTACACCTTC.

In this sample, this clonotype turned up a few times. DNA for the CDR3: TGTGCCAGCAGCCTGACCGGGACAGGGTCGAGCACCGGGGAGCTGTTTTTT. Residues: CASSLTGTGSSTGELFF. The chain uses TRBV5-5 and TRBJ2-2; TRBD1 matches at 9 bases. The CDR3 contains 17 residues. Per germline, CDR1 SGHKS and CDR2 YYEKEE (reference sequence). The J segment lost 4 bases and the V segment lost 4 bases, leaving 11 bases of the junction unmatched.

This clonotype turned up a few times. The CDR3, as DNA: TGTGCCAGCACCATATACAGGTATCAAGAGACCCAGTACTTC. Residues: CASTIYRYQETQYF. V and J are TRBV12-3 or TRBV12-4 and TRBJ2-5; D is perhaps TRBD1 (5 bases). The CDR3 sequence is 14 residues long. Trimming took off 7 bases at V and 2 bases at J, with 14 bases between the two ends.

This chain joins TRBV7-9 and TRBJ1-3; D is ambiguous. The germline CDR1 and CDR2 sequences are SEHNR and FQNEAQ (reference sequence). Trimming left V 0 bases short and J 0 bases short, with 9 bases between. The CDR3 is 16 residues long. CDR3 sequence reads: CASSLALAASGNTIYF. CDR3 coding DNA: TGTGCCAGCAGCTTAGCGTTGGCCGCCTCTGGAAACACCATATATTTT.

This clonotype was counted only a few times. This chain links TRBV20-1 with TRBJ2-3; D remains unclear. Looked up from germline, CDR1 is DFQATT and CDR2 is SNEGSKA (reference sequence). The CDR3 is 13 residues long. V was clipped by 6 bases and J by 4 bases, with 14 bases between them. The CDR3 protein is CSAPLVGADTQYF. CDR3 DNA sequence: TGCAGTGCACCACTGGTAGGTGCAGATACGCAGTATTTT.

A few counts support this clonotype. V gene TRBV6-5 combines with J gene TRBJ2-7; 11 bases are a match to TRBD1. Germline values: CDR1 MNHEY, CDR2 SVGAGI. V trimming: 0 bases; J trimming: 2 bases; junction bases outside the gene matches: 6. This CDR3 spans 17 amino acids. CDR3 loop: CASSYSVVGQGAYEQYF. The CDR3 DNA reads TGTGCCAGCAGTTACTCGGTTGTGGGACAGGGGGCCTACGAGCAGTACTTC.

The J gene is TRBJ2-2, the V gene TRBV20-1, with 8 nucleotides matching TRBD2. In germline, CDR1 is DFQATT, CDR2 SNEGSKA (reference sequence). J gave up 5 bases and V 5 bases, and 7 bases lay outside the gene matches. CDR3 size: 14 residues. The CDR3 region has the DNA TGCAGTGCTGGTAGCGGGATGGGGACCGGGGAGCTGTTTTTT. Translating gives CSAGSGMGTGELFF.

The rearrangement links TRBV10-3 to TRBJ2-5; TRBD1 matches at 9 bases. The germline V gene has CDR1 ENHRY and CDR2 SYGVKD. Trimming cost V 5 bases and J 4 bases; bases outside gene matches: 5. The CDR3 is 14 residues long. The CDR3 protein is CAISLTGGSETQYF. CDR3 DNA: TGTGCCATCAGTCTTACAGGGGGCTCAGAGACCCAGTACTTC.

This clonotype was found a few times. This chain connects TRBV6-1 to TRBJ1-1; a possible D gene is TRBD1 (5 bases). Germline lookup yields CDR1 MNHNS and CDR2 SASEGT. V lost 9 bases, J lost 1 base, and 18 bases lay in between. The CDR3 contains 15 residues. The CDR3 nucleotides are TGTGCCAGTTCCCTCTCACCCGGGACGAACACTGAAGCTTTCTTT. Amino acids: CASSLSPGTNTEAFF.

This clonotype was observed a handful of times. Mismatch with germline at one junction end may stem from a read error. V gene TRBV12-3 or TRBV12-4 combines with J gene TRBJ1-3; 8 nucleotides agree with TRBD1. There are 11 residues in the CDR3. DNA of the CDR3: TGTGCCAGCAGTTTGAGGACAGGGAAAGATTTT. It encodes CASSLRTGKDF.

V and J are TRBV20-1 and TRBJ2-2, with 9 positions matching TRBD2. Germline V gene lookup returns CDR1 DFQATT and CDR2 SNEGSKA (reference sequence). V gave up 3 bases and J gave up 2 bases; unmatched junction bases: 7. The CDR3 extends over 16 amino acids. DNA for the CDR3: TGCAGTGCTAGGGATGGGGGACTAGCCAACACCGGGGAGCTGTTTTTT. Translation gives CSARDGGLANTGELFF.

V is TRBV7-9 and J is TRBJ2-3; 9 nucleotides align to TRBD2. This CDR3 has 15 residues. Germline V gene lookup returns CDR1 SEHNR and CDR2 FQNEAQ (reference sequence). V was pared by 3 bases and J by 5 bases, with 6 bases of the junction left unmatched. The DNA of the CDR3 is TGTGCCAGCAGCTTCGCGACTAGCGGCTTAGATACGCAGTATTTT. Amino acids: CASSFATSGLDTQYF.

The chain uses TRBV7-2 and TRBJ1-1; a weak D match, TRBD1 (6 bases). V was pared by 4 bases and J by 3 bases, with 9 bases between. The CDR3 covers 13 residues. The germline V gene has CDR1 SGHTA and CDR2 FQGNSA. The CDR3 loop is CASSSRQDTEAFF. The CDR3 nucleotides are TGTGCCAGCAGCTCTAGACAGGACACTGAAGCTTTCTTT.

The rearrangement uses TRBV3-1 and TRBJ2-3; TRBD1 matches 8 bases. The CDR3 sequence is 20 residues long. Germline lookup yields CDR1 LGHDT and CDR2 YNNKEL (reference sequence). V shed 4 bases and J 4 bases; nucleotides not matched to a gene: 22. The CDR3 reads CASSPIVGTGFQDGADTQYF. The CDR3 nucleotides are TGTGCCAGCAGCCCAATCGTCGGGACAGGTTTTCAGGATGGGGCAGATACGCAGTATTTT.

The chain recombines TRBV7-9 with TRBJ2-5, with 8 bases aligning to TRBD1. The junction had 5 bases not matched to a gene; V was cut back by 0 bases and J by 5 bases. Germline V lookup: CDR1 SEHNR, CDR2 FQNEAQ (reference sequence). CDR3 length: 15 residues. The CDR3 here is CASSLARGLSETQYF. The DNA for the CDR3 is TGTGCCAGCAGCTTAGCCAGGGGGCTGTCGGAGACCCAGTACTTC.

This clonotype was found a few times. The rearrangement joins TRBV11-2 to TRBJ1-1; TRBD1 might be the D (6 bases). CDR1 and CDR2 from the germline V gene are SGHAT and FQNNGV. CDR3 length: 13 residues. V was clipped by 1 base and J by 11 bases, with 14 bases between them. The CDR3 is CASSLAGGQPAFF. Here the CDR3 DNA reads TGTGCCAGCAGCTTAGCTGGGGGGCAGCCGGCTTTCTTT.

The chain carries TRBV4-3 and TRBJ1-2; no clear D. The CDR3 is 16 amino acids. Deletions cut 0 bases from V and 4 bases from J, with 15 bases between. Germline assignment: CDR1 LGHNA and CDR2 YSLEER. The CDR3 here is CASSQDLAGGFYGYTF. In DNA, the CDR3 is TGCGCCAGCAGCCAAGATTTGGCAGGAGGTTTCTATGGCTACACCTTC.

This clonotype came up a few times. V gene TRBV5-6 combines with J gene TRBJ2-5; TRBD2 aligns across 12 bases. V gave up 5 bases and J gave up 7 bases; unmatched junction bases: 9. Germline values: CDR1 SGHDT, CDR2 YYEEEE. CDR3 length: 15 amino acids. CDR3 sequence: CASSLRTSGVGTQYF. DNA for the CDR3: TGTGCCAGCAGTCTCAGGACTAGCGGGGTGGGGACCCAGTACTTC.